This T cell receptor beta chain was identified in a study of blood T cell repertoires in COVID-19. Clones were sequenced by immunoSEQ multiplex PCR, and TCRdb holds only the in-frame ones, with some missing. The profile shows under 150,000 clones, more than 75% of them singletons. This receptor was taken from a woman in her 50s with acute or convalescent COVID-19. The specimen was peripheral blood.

In DNA, the CDR3 is TGCGCCAGCAGCGACCCGGGGGGGAGTGGCTACACCTTC. Its translation: CASSDPGGSGYTF. The V gene is TRBV5-1, the J gene TRBJ1-2, with D perhaps matching TRBD1 (5 bases). The V end was cut by 4 bases, the J end by 7 bases, with 14 bases between. The CDR3 runs 13 residues. Germline CDR1 SGHRS, CDR2 YFSETQ.